This TCR beta chain was sequenced in a study of response to subunit inactivated influenza vaccine. TCRdb recomputed calls from the RT-PCR reads with MiXCR, one row per CDR3 protein. The repertoire holds about 520,000 distinct CDR3 sequences, with under 8.5% as singletons. This clonotype was seen more than once but under ten times. As yet, its antigen is unknown. General study findings and limits: Each seasonal influenza vaccination recruits few new T cells, the authors suggested.

V shed 3 bases and J shed 0 bases, with 8 bases lying between them. Germline loops: CDR1 LNHDA, CDR2 SQIVND (reference sequence). The CDR3 is 14 amino acids. The sequenced sample was PBMCs from blood, obtained roughly 24 months after vaccination. The sequence was collected from a man aged 45 to 70 who received an inactivated influenza vaccine. The V and J genes are TRBV19 and TRBJ1-2; D uncertain. Here the CDR3 reads CASSIGLSNYGYTF. The CDR3 bases are TGTGCCAGTAGTATCGGACTCTCTAACTATGGCTACACCTTC.